This paragraph covers one T cell receptor (beta chain) sequence. Per the original methods: Reference gene primer amplification in the assay estimated nucleated cell counts. Assay: immunoSEQ multiplex PCR; the TCRdb copy retains only in-frame clones and omits some. The V and J calls and clone size were taken over from that table, and D and trimming were inferred from the DNA. The table records some 200,000 clones, more than 75% of them present only once. These data come from a study of blood T cell repertoires in COVID-19. The overall study: The United States, Italy and Spain were the sources of the acute and convalescent COVID-19 samples. Sources were T cells, B-cell-depleted T cells, or PBMCs; the material itself was cDNA or gDNA.

CDR1 and CDR2 from the germline V gene are SGHTA and FQGTGA. The CDR3 length is 15 residues. V lost 1 base and J 0 bases, leaving 7 bases between the germline ends. The Seattle patients joined while their infection was active and were tracked longitudinally afterward. This TCR was recovered from a woman aged 70-85 years with COVID-19, enrolled during active disease. Sample: peripheral blood. This chain uses TRBV7-3 with TRBJ2-1, with D possibly TRBD2 on 5 matching bases. The CDR3 sequence is CASSLITSSYNEQFF. The CDR3 DNA reads as TGTGCCAGCAGCTTAATAACTAGCTCCTACAATGAGCAGTTCTTC.